Here is one T cell receptor beta chain with its context. The antigen is undetermined. The entry originates in a study of OX40 agonist ivuxolimab in advanced cancers. Study at large: Three partial responders included one hepatocellular carcinoma patient and two cutaneous melanoma patients.

Points from the study as a whole: Both blood CD4+ and CD8+ T cells showed clonal growth by week 6 at 0.1 to 3.0 mg/kg.

Data came from immunoSEQ multiplex PCR; TCRdb stores just in-frame clones and leaves some out. The table has tens of thousands of clones, 75% to 95% seen once. This TCR was sampled from an adult with an advanced solid tumor such as melanoma, head and neck, liver or kidney cancer. The sample in question was CD4+ or CD8+ T cells sorted from blood, obtained in a trial of the OX40 agonist ivuxolimab.

The CDR3 region has the DNA TGTGCCAGCAGCCCCCTGGGTAGGGGTAACACCGGGGAGCTGTTTTTT. It yields the protein CASSPLGRGNTGELFF. The V call is TRBV9, the J call TRBJ2-2; tentative D call: TRBD1 (5 bases). The CDR3 has 16 amino acids. The V gene lost 4 bases and the J gene lost 2 bases, with 15 bases spanning the gap. Germline lookup yields CDR1 SGDLS and CDR2 YYNGEE.